Listed below are T cell receptor beta chains from one sample, sequenced in a study of shared clonotypes between healthy human individuals. Repertoires were generated with immunoSEQ multiplex PCR, while TCRdb's copy carries only in-frame clones and drops some. The sample consists of approximately 510,000 clones, 70% to 80% of them appearing once. The sequenced sample consisted of PBMCs. These receptors were obtained from a woman aged 35 to 49 in good health. Some clones in this sample may be carry-over from other donors' samples. Each CDR3 is given with its conserved first and last residue. A D gene is named only where the DNA matches it firmly. Clone size is given for some rows only: seen once, a few or many times, or a class if the clone is expanded.

TRBV25-1	-	TRBJ1-2	-	TGTGCCAGCAGTGACCGGACAGCGTTGATCTATGGCTACACCTTC	CASSDRTALIYGYTF
TRBV11-2	-	TRBJ2-4	once	TGTGCCAGCAGGGAGCCGGGTAAAGCCAAAAACATTCAGTACTTC	CASREPGKAKNIQYF
TRBV28	TRBD1	TRBJ1-5	-	TGTGCCAGCTGCGAGGACAGGGTCGGTCAGCCCCAGCATTTT	CASCEDRVGQPQHF
TRBV25-1	TRBD1	TRBJ2-1	-	TGTGCCAGCAGTGAACCGGGACAGGGGGTCAATGAGCAGTTCTTC	CASSEPGQGVNEQFF
TRBV28	-	TRBJ1-2	-	TGTGCCAGCAGGGCCCAGTGGCAACTTAACTATGGCTACACCTTC	CASRAQWQLNYGYTF
TRBV11-3	-	TRBJ2-1	-	TGTGCCAGCGAGGAGGGGACCCCGAACAATGAGCAGTTCTTC	CASEEGTPNNEQFF
TRBV29-1	TRBD1	TRBJ1-3	few	TGCAGCGTTGTAGAACAGGGGGCAAGAAACACCATATATTTT	CSVVEQGARNTIYF
TRBV6-5	TRBD1	TRBJ2-7	-	TGTGCCAGCAGTTCGACAGGGGGCGCCCGGTACGAGCAGTACTTC	CASSSTGGARYEQYF
TRBV11-2	TRBD2	TRBJ2-1	-	TGTGCCAGCAGCCCCCGGGGAGGTAGCGGGAGAGGTGATGAGCAGTTCTTC	CASSPRGGSGRGDEQFF
TRBV6-1	-	TRBJ1-5	-	TGTGCCAGCAGTGAAAACGGCAATCAGCCCCAGCATTTT	CASSENGNQPQHF